This TCR beta chain is from a study of post-analysis software for immune sequencing data. Study at large: Relapsing-remitting, secondary progressive and progressive-relapsing multiple sclerosis courses were included.

Unique-molecular-identifier-tagged TCR beta cDNA libraries were used. Yield was roughly 0.5 million cDNA molecules from roughly 1 to 10 million T cells. TCRdb passed the PCR reads through MiXCR, listing each CDR3 protein once. Of more than 500,000 distinct CDR3 sequences in the sample, 34% were seen once. Study-wide results and caveats: Five TRBV segments appeared more often in patients than in controls, and TRBV5-6, TRBV5-1 and TRBV20-1 were among these. Comparison with controls showed significantly lower normalized Chao1 diversity in multiple sclerosis patients. Samples made in the same batch grouped tightly together by F measure.

The CDR3 runs 14 residues. Trimming pared 3 bases from V and 0 bases from J, leaving 9 bases between. Germline CDR1 is DFQATT and CDR2 is SNEGSKA (reference sequence). A remark on this clonotype: Its target is unknown.

The chain recombines TRBV20-1 with TRBJ1-5; D unresolved. The sequenced sample was blood. The sequence came from a girl aged 2-17 years with multiple sclerosis. CDR3 nucleotide sequence: TGCAGTGCTAGTTACGGGTTTAGCAATCAGCCCCAGCATTTT. Residues: CSASYGFSNQPQHF.